Each of the 12 T cell receptor beta chains below was sequenced from the same sample in a study of T cells in Graves' hyperthyroidism and ophthalmopathy. Template material for amplifying TCR beta CDR3 regions consisted of RNA transcripts. The HTBI primer set was used in a first-round RT-PCR of the TCR CDR3. TCRdb re-called the multiplex PCR reads with MiXCR, one entry per CDR3 protein. The top ten clones hold around 30% of a sample with around 400,000 distinct CDR3 sequences, 15% to 19% of them seen once. Sequencing was done on a sample of blood. These TCRs come from a woman younger than 35 with Graves' hyperthyroidism that later progressed to Graves' ophthalmopathy.

This clonotype was observed at least ten times. The chain combines TRBV14 with TRBJ2-4; possible D gene TRBD2, 5 bases. The germline V gene encodes CDR1 SGHDN and CDR2 FVKESK. The CDR3 is 19 residues long. Trimming removed 2 bases from V and 0 bases from J, with 20 bases in between. CDR3 residues: CASSQRQWGAELAKNIQYF. DNA of the CDR3: TGTGCCAGCAGCCAACGACAATGGGGAGCGGAACTAGCCAAAAACATTCAGTACTTC.

At least ten counts were recorded for this clonotype. The V gene is TRBV18, the J gene TRBJ2-7; no clear D. The ends were cut back, 2 bases at V and 1 base at J, with 12 bases in the middle. The CDR3 consists of 15 residues. The V gene's germline CDR1 is KGHSH and CDR2 LQKENI. CDR3 loop: CASSPTDGLSYEQYF. In DNA form, the CDR3 reads TGTGCCAGCTCACCAACGGATGGCTTATCCTACGAGCAGTACTTC.

The chain has TRBV6-2 or TRBV6-3 and TRBJ2-7; 13 bases map to TRBD2. There are 17 residues in the CDR3. CDR1 is MNHEY and CDR2 is SVGEGT in the germline V gene. V lost 5 bases and J lost 2; bases outside the gene matches: 9. DNA of the CDR3: TGTGCCAGCAGTGTCACTAGCGGGAGGGCCAGGGCCTACGAGCAGTACTTC. This translates into CASSVTSGRARAYEQYF.

This clonotype was counted between two and nine times. The rearrangement links TRBV9 to TRBJ1-5, with a tentative D call TRBD1 (5 bases). V dropped 0 bases and J dropped 1 base, with 8 bases sitting between them. Germline CDR1 SGDLS, CDR2 YYNGEE. The CDR3 is 15 amino acids. In DNA, the CDR3 is TGTGCCAGCAGCGTAGAGGGGCAGAGCAATCAGCCCCAGCATTTT. It specifies CASSVEGQSNQPQHF.

This clonotype appeared many times. The CDR3 region is CAWGRVGSDEQFF. The CDR3 DNA reads TGTGCCTGGGGGCGGGTGGGAAGCGATGAGCAGTTCTTC. V and J are TRBV30 and TRBJ2-1, with a possible D match to TRBD2 (5 bases). The V gene lost 5 bases and the J gene lost 8 bases, with 16 bases spanning the gap. Germline lookup yields CDR1 GTSNPN and CDR2 SVGIG (reference sequence). This CDR3 contains 13 residues.

Turning to this clonotype: One junction end does not reproduce the germline sequence, and a read error may be involved. This chain uses TRBV3-1 with TRBJ2-1; 7 bases are shared with TRBD1. Looked up from germline, CDR1 is LGHDT and CDR2 is YNNKEL (reference sequence). The CDR3 is 18 residues long. CDR3: CAGSQDPSWDSSYNEQFF. As DNA, the CDR3 is TGTGCCGGCAGCCAAGATCCCTCCTGGGACAGCTCCTACAATGAGCAGTTCTTC.

Ten or more counts support this clonotype. The J gene is TRBJ1-1, the V gene TRBV2; TRBD1 matches 9 bases. The CDR3 sequence is 16 residues long. V lost 9 bases to trimming and J lost 5 bases; unmatched junction nucleotides: 16. Germline lookup yields CDR1 SNHLY and CDR2 FYNNEI. CDR3 bases: TGTGCCAGAGACCCCGAACGCGACAGGGGGGAAACTGAAGCTTTCTTT. It yields the protein CARDPERDRGETEAFF.

About this clonotype: This may be a read error, as it is one base from a much larger clone. This chain uses TRBV20-1 with TRBJ2-2; TRBD2 matches 12 bases. Per germline, CDR1 DFQATT and CDR2 SNEGSKA (reference sequence). The CDR3 is made up of 20 amino acids. The DNA for the CDR3 is TGCAGTGCTAGACCCCCGCTGGGTCTAGCGGGAGGGCCCACGACCGGGGAGCGGTTTTTT. It translates to CSARPPLGLAGGPTTGERFF.

This clonotype has a handful of counts. The V call is TRBV9, the J call TRBJ2-1; D is possibly TRBD2 (5 bases). V was cut by 0 bases and J by 4 bases, with 11 bases left in between. Germline assignment: CDR1 SGDLS and CDR2 YYNGEE. The CDR3 totals 15 residues. The CDR3 is CASSVAGIGYNEQFF. The CDR3, as DNA: TGTGCCAGCAGCGTAGCCGGGATCGGTTACAATGAGCAGTTCTTC.

A few counts support this clonotype. V usage is TRBV12-3 or TRBV12-4 and J usage is TRBJ1-4; 10 positions agree with TRBD1. After removal of 7 bases from V and 7 bases from J, the junction contained 9 bases not matched to a gene. The CDR3 extends over 15 amino acids. The CDR3, as DNA: TGTGCCAGCACTAACCCGGGACAGGGGAGTGAAAAACTGTTTTTT. Amino acids: CASTNPGQGSEKLFF.

The V gene is TRBV20-1, the J gene TRBJ2-3; no clear D. V was cut by 0 bases and J by 6 bases, with 10 bases left in between. The CDR3 spans 13 residues. Germline V gene data show CDR1 as DFQATT and CDR2 as SNEGSKA (reference sequence). The CDR3 bases are TGCAGTGCTAGAGACCCGGCCATGGATACGCAGTATTTT. This gives the protein CSARDPAMDTQYF.

This chain uses TRBV20-1 with TRBJ2-1; TRBD2 agrees at 7 bases. The germline CDR1 and CDR2 sequences are DFQATT and SNEGSKA (reference sequence). V dropped 0 bases and J dropped 3; count of bases not matched to a gene: 5. CDR3 length equals 15 residues. CDR3 DNA sequence: TGCAGTGCTAGAGATCCCCGGGAGGACTACAATGAGCAGTTCTTC. Translated: CSARDPREDYNEQFF.